This T cell receptor beta chain stems from a study of blood T cell repertoires in COVID-19. For the study at large: T cells, B-cell-depleted T cells, or PBMCs provided the cDNA or gDNA that served as material.

The length of the CDR3 is 16 residues. Germline assignment: CDR1 LGHNA and CDR2 YSLEER. With 1 base removed from V and 5 bases from J, the gap between germline ends came to 14 bases. Authors' processing steps: Researchers report that nucleated cell counts were estimated from reference gene primer amplification. TCRdb's table, derived via immunoSEQ multiplex PCR, lists solely in-frame clones and lacks some. That table is the source of V, J and clone size, and D and trimming were worked out from the DNA. The sample shows 150,000 to 200,000 clones, roughly 78% of them seen only once. The sequenced material came from peripheral blood. The V gene is TRBV4-3, the J gene TRBJ2-2; weak D call: TRBD2 (6 bases). The sequence came from a woman at least 80 years old with active or convalescent COVID-19. This CDR3 reads CASSQALFGRTGELFF. The DNA for the CDR3 is TGCGCCAGCAGCCAAGCCCTTTTTGGGAGGACCGGGGAGCTGTTTTTT.